Listed below are T cell receptor beta chains from one sample, sequenced in a study of Ad26.COV2.S vaccination and SARS-CoV-2 variants. Sequenced by immunoSEQ multiplex PCR; TCRdb stores in-frame clones only, minus some. The sample comprises 300,000 to 350,000 clones, around 88% of which are singletons, and around 5.3% rests with the top ten. The source material was peripheral blood, sampled in a trial of Ad26.COV2.S vaccine versus placebo. These receptors originate from a person between 18 and 65 years old who received the Ad26.COV2.S COVID-19 vaccine or a placebo. The CDR3 runs from the conserved cysteine through the conserved F or W. Each record gives: V gene, J gene, D gene, clone size, CDR3 protein, CDR3 DNA. A D gene is named only where the DNA matches it firmly. Clone size, where shown, is once, few, many, or a class for clones that have expanded.

v_gene: TRBV7-2
j_gene: TRBJ2-7
d_gene: NA
abundance: NA
CDR3aa: CASSRPGASYEQYF
CDR3nt: TGTGCCAGCAGCCGTCCAGGGGCTTCCTACGAGCAGTACTTC

v_gene: TRBV30
j_gene: TRBJ2-1
d_gene: TRBD1
abundance: NA
CDR3aa: CAWRAGGYNEQFF
CDR3nt: TGTGCCTGGAGGGCAGGGGGCTACAATGAGCAGTTCTTC

v_gene: TRBV5-5
j_gene: TRBJ2-2
d_gene: TRBD2
abundance: NA
CDR3aa: CASSVRGANTGELFF
CDR3nt: TGTGCCAGCAGCGTGCGGGGGGCGAACACCGGGGAGCTGTTTTTT

v_gene: TRBV4-1
j_gene: TRBJ2-3
d_gene: TRBD1
abundance: NA
CDR3aa: CASSQKEGQRGTDTQYF
CDR3nt: TGCGCCAGCAGCCAAAAAGAGGGACAGAGAGGCACAGATACGCAGTATTTT

v_gene: TRBV29-1
j_gene: TRBJ2-7
d_gene: NA
abundance: NA
CDR3aa: CSVGTPGSYEQYF
CDR3nt: TGCAGCGTCGGGACCCCCGGCTCCTACGAGCAGTACTTC

v_gene: TRBV7-2
j_gene: TRBJ1-4
d_gene: NA
abundance: few
CDR3aa: CASSLVGTNEKLFF
CDR3nt: TGTGCCAGCAGCTTGGTAGGGACTAATGAAAAACTGTTTTTT

v_gene: TRBV6-5
j_gene: TRBJ2-7
d_gene: NA
abundance: NA
CDR3aa: CASSYRDGGDGEQYF
CDR3nt: TGTGCCAGCAGTTACCGGGACGGAGGCGACGGGGAGCAGTACTTC

v_gene: TRBV5-6
j_gene: TRBJ2-7
d_gene: TRBD1
abundance: NA
CDR3aa: CASSLRQGGRIEQYF
CDR3nt: TGTGCCAGCAGCTTGCGACAGGGGGGGCGGATCGAGCAGTACTTC

v_gene: TRBV5-1
j_gene: TRBJ2-5
d_gene: TRBD2
abundance: NA
CDR3aa: CASSVTGTSEYQETQYF
CDR3nt: TGCGCCAGCAGCGTGACCGGGACTAGCGAGTACCAAGAGACCCAGTACTTC

v_gene: TRBV7-2
j_gene: TRBJ2-7
d_gene: NA
abundance: NA
CDR3aa: CASSLLGSLDYEQYF
CDR3nt: TGTGCCAGCAGCTTACTGGGGAGCCTGGACTACGAGCAGTACTTC

v_gene: TRBV6-2/TRBV6-3
j_gene: TRBJ2-2
d_gene: NA
abundance: NA
CDR3aa: CASSYVFRGGELFF
CDR3nt: TGTGCCAGCAGTTACGTTTTTCGGGGCGGGGAGCTGTTTTTT

v_gene: TRBV2
j_gene: TRBJ2-1
d_gene: NA
abundance: NA
CDR3aa: CASRVGYEQFF
CDR3nt: TGTGCCAGCAGGGTCGGCTATGAGCAGTTCTTC

v_gene: TRBV29-1
j_gene: TRBJ1-2
d_gene: NA
abundance: NA
CDR3aa: CSVVAPGTNYGYTF
CDR3nt: TGCAGCGTGGTGGCCCCTGGTACTAACTATGGCTACACCTTC

v_gene: TRBV7-8
j_gene: TRBJ2-1
d_gene: TRBD2
abundance: NA
CDR3aa: CASSWGGSNEQFF
CDR3nt: TGTGCCAGCAGCTGGGGAGGGTCCAATGAGCAGTTCTTC

v_gene: TRBV21-1
j_gene: TRBJ1-6
d_gene: NA
abundance: once
CDR3aa: CASTEDRYSYNSPLHF
CDR3nt: TGTGCCAGCACCGAGGACAGATACTCCTATAATTCACCCCTCCACTTT

v_gene: TRBV7-9
j_gene: TRBJ2-6
d_gene: NA
abundance: NA
CDR3aa: CASSPPRDTHSSGANVLTF
CDR3nt: TGTGCCAGCAGCCCCCCCCGGGACACGCATTCCTCTGGGGCCAACGTCCTGACTTTC

v_gene: TRBV24-1
j_gene: TRBJ2-1
d_gene: TRBD2
abundance: once
CDR3aa: CATAPWTSGRVNEQFF
CDR3nt: TGTGCCACCGCTCCCTGGACTAGCGGGAGGGTCAATGAGCAGTTCTTC

v_gene: TRBV6-1
j_gene: TRBJ2-7
d_gene: NA
abundance: NA
CDR3aa: CASSERGFYEQYF
CDR3nt: TGTGCCAGCAGTGAGCGTGGCTTCTACGAGCAGTACTTC

v_gene: TRBV27
j_gene: TRBJ2-2
d_gene: NA
abundance: NA
CDR3aa: CASSLKTVLPGELFF
CDR3nt: TGTGCCAGCAGTTTAAAGACAGTTCTCCCCGGGGAGCTGTTTTTT

v_gene: TRBV6-1
j_gene: TRBJ2-7
d_gene: NA
abundance: NA
CDR3aa: CASSEGEVYEQYF
CDR3nt: TGTGCCAGCAGTGAGGGGGAGGTCTACGAGCAGTACTTC

v_gene: TRBV7-9
j_gene: TRBJ1-2
d_gene: NA
abundance: NA
CDR3aa: CASSLARGINYGYTF
CDR3nt: TGTGCCAGCAGCTTAGCCCGCGGGATCAACTATGGCTACACCTTC

v_gene: TRBV6-2/TRBV6-3
j_gene: TRBJ1-5
d_gene: TRBD1
abundance: NA
CDR3aa: CASSSPWTGVQPQHF
CDR3nt: TGTGCCAGCAGTTCCCCCTGGACAGGGGTTCAGCCCCAGCATTTT

v_gene: TRBV4-1
j_gene: TRBJ2-7
d_gene: NA
abundance: NA
CDR3aa: CASSQLVTGDYEQYF
CDR3nt: TGCGCCAGCAGCCAATTGGTTACAGGTGACTACGAGCAGTACTTC

v_gene: TRBV4-2
j_gene: TRBJ2-1
d_gene: NA
abundance: NA
CDR3aa: CASSNLGGGSRSNYEQFF
CDR3nt: TGTGCCAGCAGCAACCTCGGGGGCGGGAGTAGGAGTAACTATGAGCAGTTCTTC

v_gene: TRBV7-9
j_gene: TRBJ1-4
d_gene: TRBD1
abundance: NA
CDR3aa: CASSVGQALVGEKLFF
CDR3nt: TGTGCCAGCAGCGTGGGACAGGCCTTGGTGGGGGAAAAACTGTTTTTT

v_gene: TRBV4-2
j_gene: TRBJ1-4
d_gene: NA
abundance: NA
CDR3aa: CASRSQGQANEKLFF
CDR3nt: TGTGCCAGCAGAAGTCAGGGCCAGGCGAATGAAAAACTGTTTTTT

v_gene: TRBV19
j_gene: TRBJ1-5
d_gene: NA
abundance: few
CDR3aa: CASSISLLGPQHF
CDR3nt: TGTGCCAGTAGTATATCTCTTCTAGGGCCCCAGCATTTT

v_gene: TRBV27
j_gene: TRBJ2-2
d_gene: NA
abundance: NA
CDR3aa: CASSHLLSGTGELFF
CDR3nt: TGTGCCAGCAGCCACCTCCTAAGTGGTACCGGGGAGCTGTTTTTT

v_gene: TRBV5-1
j_gene: TRBJ1-6
d_gene: NA
abundance: NA
CDR3aa: CASSKEGIYNSPLHF
CDR3nt: TGCGCCAGTTCGAAGGAGGGTATCTATAATTCACCCCTCCACTTT

v_gene: TRBV29-1
j_gene: TRBJ2-7
d_gene: NA
abundance: NA
CDR3aa: CSVARQAPYEQYF
CDR3nt: TGCAGCGTTGCACGGCAAGCTCCCTACGAGCAGTACTTC

v_gene: TRBV6-5
j_gene: TRBJ1-1
d_gene: TRBD1
abundance: NA
CDR3aa: CASSYLITGGTEAFF
CDR3nt: TGTGCCAGCAGTTACCTTATAACAGGGGGCACTGAAGCTTTCTTT

v_gene: TRBV7-9
j_gene: TRBJ1-5
d_gene: NA
abundance: few
CDR3aa: CASSLGWTQPQHF
CDR3nt: TGTGCCAGCAGCTTAGGGTGGACCCAGCCCCAGCATTTT

v_gene: TRBV5-1
j_gene: TRBJ2-7
d_gene: NA
abundance: NA
CDR3aa: CASRNPTGSYEQYF
CDR3nt: TGCGCCAGCAGAAACCCTACAGGCTCCTACGAGCAGTACTTC

v_gene: TRBV6-1
j_gene: TRBJ1-5
d_gene: TRBD1
abundance: NA
CDR3aa: CASSEVRDRAIRGNQPQHF
CDR3nt: TGTGCCAGCAGTGAAGTCCGGGACAGGGCGATTAGGGGCAATCAGCCCCAGCATTTT

v_gene: TRBV11-3
j_gene: TRBJ2-6
d_gene: NA
abundance: NA
CDR3aa: CASSLVSRAPRVTGANVLTF
CDR3nt: TGTGCCAGCAGCTTAGTGTCTCGAGCTCCCAGGGTGACCGGGGCCAACGTCCTGACTTTC

v_gene: TRBV6-5
j_gene: TRBJ2-5
d_gene: TRBD2
abundance: NA
CDR3aa: CASRGSGGETQYF
CDR3nt: TGTGCCAGCAGGGGGAGCGGGGGGGAGACCCAGTACTTC

v_gene: TRBV29-1
j_gene: TRBJ1-1
d_gene: NA
abundance: NA
CDR3aa: CSVDSRNTEAFF
CDR3nt: TGCAGCGTTGATTCGAGGAACACTGAAGCTTTCTTT

v_gene: TRBV10-3
j_gene: TRBJ2-7
d_gene: NA
abundance: NA
CDR3aa: CAISEQGRYEQYF
CDR3nt: TGTGCCATCAGCGAACAGGGTCGCTACGAGCAGTACTTC

v_gene: TRBV29-1
j_gene: TRBJ1-1
d_gene: NA
abundance: NA
CDR3aa: CSGGQSNTEAFF
CDR3nt: TGCAGCGGAGGACAGTCGAACACTGAAGCTTTCTTT

v_gene: TRBV5-1
j_gene: TRBJ1-1
d_gene: NA
abundance: NA
CDR3aa: CASSLEVGGTEAFF
CDR3nt: TGCGCCAGCAGCTTGGAAGTGGGTGGCACTGAAGCTTTCTTT

v_gene: TRBV15
j_gene: TRBJ2-7
d_gene: NA
abundance: NA
CDR3aa: CATSRDWNNEQYF
CDR3nt: TGTGCCACCAGCAGAGATTGGAATAACGAGCAGTACTTC

v_gene: TRBV2
j_gene: TRBJ1-2
d_gene: NA
abundance: NA
CDR3aa: CASSESREKTYGYTF
CDR3nt: TGTGCCAGCAGTGAGTCGCGGGAAAAAACCTATGGCTACACCTTC

v_gene: TRBV6-5
j_gene: TRBJ2-7
d_gene: TRBD1
abundance: NA
CDR3aa: CASSYGQETYEQYF
CDR3nt: TGTGCCAGCAGTTACGGACAGGAGACCTACGAGCAGTACTTC

v_gene: TRBV3-1/TRBV3-2
j_gene: TRBJ2-6
d_gene: TRBD1
abundance: once
CDR3aa: CASSQGTALVLTF
CDR3nt: TGTGCCAGCAGCCAGGGGACAGCCCTCGTCCTGACTTTC

v_gene: TRBV15
j_gene: TRBJ1-2
d_gene: NA
abundance: NA
CDR3aa: CATSSRVSNYGYTF
CDR3nt: TGTGCCACCAGCAGCAGGGTGTCTAACTATGGCTACACCTTC

v_gene: TRBV9
j_gene: TRBJ1-6
d_gene: NA
abundance: NA
CDR3aa: CASSSTGTTHSPLHF
CDR3nt: TGTGCCAGCAGCTCTACCGGGACAACTCATTCACCCCTCCACTTT

v_gene: TRBV11-3
j_gene: TRBJ2-2
d_gene: NA
abundance: NA
CDR3aa: CASSPEDFAGELFF
CDR3nt: TGTGCCAGCAGCCCCGAGGATTTCGCCGGGGAGCTGTTTTTT

v_gene: TRBV7-2
j_gene: TRBJ1-1
d_gene: NA
abundance: NA
CDR3aa: CASSLGVKAEAFF
CDR3nt: TGTGCCAGCAGCTTAGGGGTGAAGGCTGAAGCTTTCTTT

v_gene: TRBV10-3
j_gene: TRBJ2-7
d_gene: NA
abundance: NA
CDR3aa: CAISESEVSSYEQYF
CDR3nt: TGTGCCATCAGTGAATCGGAAGTAAGCTCCTACGAGCAGTACTTC

v_gene: TRBV5-6
j_gene: TRBJ2-1
d_gene: TRBD1
abundance: NA
CDR3aa: CASRPRDRGRGEQFF
CDR3nt: TGTGCCAGCAGGCCCCGGGACAGGGGGCGAGGGGAGCAGTTCTTC

v_gene: TRBV18
j_gene: TRBJ1-1
d_gene: NA
abundance: NA
CDR3aa: CASSPSTVATEAFF
CDR3nt: TGTGCCAGCTCACCATCTACGGTGGCCACTGAAGCTTTCTTT

v_gene: TRBV5-1
j_gene: TRBJ1-6
d_gene: NA
abundance: NA
CDR3aa: CASSLGQRDNSPLHF
CDR3nt: TGCGCCAGCAGCTTGGGGCAGAGAGATAATTCACCCCTCCACTTT

v_gene: TRBV4-2
j_gene: TRBJ1-2
d_gene: NA
abundance: NA
CDR3aa: CASSKQENYGYTF
CDR3nt: TGTGCCAGCAGCAAACAGGAGAACTATGGCTACACCTTC

v_gene: TRBV4-1
j_gene: TRBJ2-2
d_gene: NA
abundance: once
CDR3aa: CASSQDAGLGAGELFF
CDR3nt: TGCGCCAGCAGCCAAGATGCAGGGCTAGGGGCCGGGGAGCTGTTTTTT

v_gene: TRBV5-4
j_gene: TRBJ2-1
d_gene: NA
abundance: NA
CDR3aa: CASSLGGTASYNEQFF
CDR3nt: TGTGCCAGCAGCTTGGGCGGGACAGCCTCCTACAATGAGCAGTTCTTC

v_gene: TRBV6-6
j_gene: TRBJ1-5
d_gene: NA
abundance: NA
CDR3aa: CASSRGQTDSNQPQHF
CDR3nt: TGTGCCAGCAGTCGAGGACAGACAGATAGCAATCAGCCCCAGCATTTT

v_gene: TRBV30
j_gene: TRBJ1-5
d_gene: TRBD1
abundance: NA
CDR3aa: CAWSPTGVQPQHF
CDR3nt: TGTGCCTGGAGTCCGACAGGGGTTCAGCCCCAGCATTTT

v_gene: TRBV15
j_gene: TRBJ2-7
d_gene: TRBD1
abundance: NA
CDR3aa: CFPDRAIDGEQYF
CDR3nt: TGTTTCCCCGACAGGGCTATTGACGGCGAGCAGTACTTC

v_gene: TRBV11-2
j_gene: TRBJ2-2
d_gene: NA
abundance: NA
CDR3aa: CASSLVARGGTGELFF
CDR3nt: TGTGCCAGCAGCTTAGTCGCCAGGGGAGGAACCGGGGAGCTGTTTTTT

v_gene: TRBV15
j_gene: TRBJ2-6
d_gene: NA
abundance: NA
CDR3aa: CATSRGRGLISGANVLTF
CDR3nt: TGTGCCACCAGCAGAGGCAGGGGCCTGATCTCTGGGGCCAACGTCCTGACTTTC